The clone carrying this T cell receptor beta chain was seen a few times. MiXCR, applied by TCRdb to the RACE reads, yields one record per CDR3 protein. The data contain more than 150,000 distinct CDR3 sequences, approximately 15% of them seen just once; the ten biggest clones take up about 1.7%. The sample is drawn from a study of human T cells and chemical hapten exposure. Germline loops: CDR1 LGHDT, CDR2 YNNKEL (reference sequence). This CDR3 contains 14 residues. J gave up 7 bases and V 3 bases, and 3 bases lay outside the gene matches. Time point in this sample: patch test 1, 2 weeks after DPC sensitization. Documented treatment: therapeutic diphenylcyclopropenone sensitization with weekly scalp DPC. The donor pool consisted of alopecia patients aged 18 to 70 years, considered suitable for DPC.

The sequence derives from a woman in her twenties or thirties with alopecia areata. Some clones in this sample may be carry-over from other donors' samples. The sequencing used whole blood, collected in connection with sensitization to the hapten diphenylcyclopropenone (DPC). The chain has TRBV3-1 and TRBJ1-5; 10 nucleotides line up with TRBD1. The CDR3 sequence is CASSQGTGVQPQHF. CDR3 DNA: TGTGCCAGCAGCCAGGGGACAGGGGTGCAGCCCCAGCATTTT.